This T cell receptor (beta chain) was retrieved from a study of identical twins. Whole-study findings and limits: Conclusions rested on cross-sectional statistics rather than following the same donors.

This clonotype was detected only a few times. Antigen unknown. The V and J ends lost 1 base and 5 bases, in that order; junction bases with no gene match: 7. The CDR3 contains 15 residues. TCRdb reprocessed the 5' RACE reads with MiXCR, giving one entry per CDR3 protein. The table records around 690,000 distinct CDR3 sequences, approximately 22% of them present only once. Another study also made use of these data, one on T cells expressing NK-cell markers. That paper states: In sorted CD3+CD56+NKG2C+, CD3+CD56+NKG2C- and CD3+CD56-NKG2C+ T cells, TCR beta repertoires were obtained.

The TCR originated in a woman between 18 and 30 years old in good health. The chain employs TRBV12-3 or TRBV12-4 and TRBJ2-5; 7 nucleotides align to TRBD2. What was sequenced was PBMCs. The CDR3 DNA is TGTGCCAGCAGTTTAGGGACTAGGGGAATTGAGACCCAGTACTTC. Translation: CASSLGTRGIETQYF.